This T cell receptor beta chain is from a study of response to subunit inactivated influenza vaccine. Regarding the study as a whole: There was a suggestion from the authors that each seasonal influenza vaccination recruits few new T cells.

V was clipped by 3 bases and J by 3 bases, with 11 bases between them. CDR1 and CDR2 from the germline V gene are DFQATT and SNEGSKA (reference sequence). The CDR3 is 14 amino acids. TCRdb reprocessed the RT-PCR reads with MiXCR, giving one entry per CDR3 protein. The table has around 570,000 distinct CDR3 sequences, 7.6% seen once; the top ten hold 10% to 15%. As regards this clonotype: Its cognate antigen is unknown.

The genes are TRBV20-1 and TRBJ2-2; D unresolved. The receptor comes from a man in his fifties or sixties who received an inactivated influenza vaccine. Specimen: PBMCs from blood, collected roughly 24 months after vaccination. CDR3 sequence: CSASRLSDTGELFF. The CDR3 coding sequence is TGCAGTGCTAGTCGCCTCTCGGACACCGGGGAGCTGTTTTTT.